One and the same sample provided the 7 T cell receptor beta chains below, sequenced in a study of cytomegalovirus exposure and HLA in healthy donors. Vbeta (60) and Jbeta (13) primers were used in the PCR. Generated by immunoSEQ multiplex PCR, the TCRdb table keeps only in-frame clones and is missing some. The repertoire consists of 150,000 or so clones, with 70% to 90% occurring once and the leading ten covering 2% to 2.5%. What was sequenced was PBMCs. The receptors originated from a young woman in good health and CMV-seronegative.

The chain joins TRBV5-1 to TRBJ2-2; 9 bases map to TRBD1. The CDR3 is 15 residues long. Germline V gene sequence: CDR1 SGHRS, CDR2 YFSETQ. The junction had 4 bases not matched to a gene; V was cut back by 4 bases and J by 3 bases. The CDR3 region is CASSMTGGDTGELFF. The CDR3, as DNA: TGCGCCAGCAGCATGACAGGGGGGGACACCGGGGAGCTGTTTTTT.

This sequence joins TRBV27 and TRBJ1-3; 9 bases are shared with TRBD1. The CDR3 contains 16 residues. V lost 8 bases, J lost 0 bases, and 8 bases stayed unmatched. The V gene's germline CDR1 is MNHEY and CDR2 SMNVEV (reference sequence). The CDR3 DNA reads TGTGCCAGCCCTCCCGGGACAGGGAGCTCTGGAAACACCATATATTTT. Encoded protein: CASPPGTGSSGNTIYF.

This clone has just a few counts. The rearrangement links TRBV4-2 to TRBJ2-3, with TRBD1 matching 8 bases. Per germline, CDR1 LGHNA and CDR2 YNFKEQ. Losses at the gene ends were 1 base for V and 3 bases for J; bases not matched to a gene: 6. The CDR3 has 16 residues. CDR3 sequence (DNA): TGTGCCAGCAGCCAAGCGACAGGGGAGATGACAGATACGCAGTATTTT. This sequence encodes CASSQATGEMTDTQYF.

The V and J genes are TRBV30 and TRBJ1-5, with D possibly being TRBD1 (6 bases). This CDR3 region has 13 residues. Trimming took off 3 bases at V and 5 bases at J, with 11 bases between the two ends. Germline-derived CDR1 and CDR2 are GTSNPN and SVGIG (reference sequence). This chain's CDR3 is CAWSRQADQPQHF. The CDR3 DNA reads as TGTGCCTGGAGCCGACAGGCCGATCAGCCCCAGCATTTT.

The gene calls are TRBV2 and TRBJ2-7, with 8 bases matching TRBD2. The junction had 3 bases not matched to a gene; V was cut back by 5 bases and J by 0 bases. CDR3 length equals 14 residues. CDR1 is SNHLY, CDR2 FYNNEI, per germline. CDR3 protein: CASSNGGASYEQYF. CDR3 coding DNA: TGTGCCAGCAGTAACGGGGGGGCCTCCTACGAGCAGTACTTC.

The chain employs TRBV5-4 and TRBJ2-5; 9 bases align to TRBD1. J was trimmed by 5 bases and V by 4 bases; bases with no gene match: 3. Germline V lookup: CDR1 SGHNT, CDR2 YYREEE (reference sequence). This CDR3 has 13 amino acids. DNA of the CDR3: TGTGCCAGCAGCCGACAGGGGGGGGAGACCCAGTACTTC. As protein: CASSRQGGETQYF. The full variable domain, completed using reference TRBV5-4 and TRBJ2-5, is ETGVTQSPTHLIKTRGQQVTLRCSSQSGHNTVSWYQQALGQGPQFIFQYYREEENGRGNFPPRFSGLQFPNYSSELNVNALELDDSALYLCASSRQGGETQYFGPGTRLLVL.

The chain carries TRBV7-7 and TRBJ2-1; 9 bases map to TRBD1. Germline V lookup: CDR1 SSHAT, CDR2 FNYEAQ (reference sequence). V gave up 5 bases and J gave up 4 bases; unmatched junction bases: 9. The CDR3 contains 16 residues. CDR3 protein: CASSRTGTGNYNEQFF. The CDR3, as DNA: TGTGCCAGCAGCAGGACCGGGACAGGGAATTACAATGAGCAGTTCTTC. The complete variable domain, with remaining parts taken from reference TRBV7-7 and TRBJ2-1, reads GAGVSQSPRYKVTKRGQDVTLRCDPISSHATLYWYQQALGQGPEFLTYFNYEAQPDKSGLPSDRFSAERPEGSISTLTIQRTEQRDSAMYRCASSRTGTGNYNEQFFGPGTRLTVL.